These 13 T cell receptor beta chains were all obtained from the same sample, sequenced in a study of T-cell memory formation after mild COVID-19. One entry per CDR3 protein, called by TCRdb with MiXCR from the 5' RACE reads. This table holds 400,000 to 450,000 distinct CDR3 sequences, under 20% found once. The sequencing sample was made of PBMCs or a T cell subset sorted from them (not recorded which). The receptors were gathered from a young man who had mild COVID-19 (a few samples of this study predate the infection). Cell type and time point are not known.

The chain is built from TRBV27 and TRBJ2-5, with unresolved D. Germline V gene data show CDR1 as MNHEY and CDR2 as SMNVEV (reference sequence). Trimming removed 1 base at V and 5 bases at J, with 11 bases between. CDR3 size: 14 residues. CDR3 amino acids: CASSLYGVEETQYF. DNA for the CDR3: TGTGCCAGCAGTTTATACGGTGTGGAGGAGACCCAGTACTTC.

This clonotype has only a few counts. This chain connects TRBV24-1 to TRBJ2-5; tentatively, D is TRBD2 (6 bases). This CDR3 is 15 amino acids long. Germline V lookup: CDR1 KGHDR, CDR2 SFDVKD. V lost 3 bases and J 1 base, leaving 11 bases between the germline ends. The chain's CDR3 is CATSDTGVLQETQYF. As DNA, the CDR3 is TGTGCCACCAGTGATACGGGAGTACTCCAAGAGACCCAGTACTTC.

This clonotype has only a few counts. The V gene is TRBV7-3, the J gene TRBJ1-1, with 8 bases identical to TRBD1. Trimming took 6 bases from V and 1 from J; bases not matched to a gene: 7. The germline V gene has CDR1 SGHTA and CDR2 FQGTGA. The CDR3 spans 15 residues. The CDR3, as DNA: TGTGCCAGCAGTTCAGGACAGGGTGGGAACACTGAAGCTTTCTTT. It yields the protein CASSSGQGGNTEAFF.

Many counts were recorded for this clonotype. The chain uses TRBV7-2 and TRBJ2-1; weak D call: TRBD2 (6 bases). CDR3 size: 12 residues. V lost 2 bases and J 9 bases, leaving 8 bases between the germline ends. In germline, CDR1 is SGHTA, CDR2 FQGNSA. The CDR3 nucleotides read TGTGCCAGCAGCTTAAGGGGAGGTGAGCAGTTCTTC. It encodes CASSLRGGEQFF.

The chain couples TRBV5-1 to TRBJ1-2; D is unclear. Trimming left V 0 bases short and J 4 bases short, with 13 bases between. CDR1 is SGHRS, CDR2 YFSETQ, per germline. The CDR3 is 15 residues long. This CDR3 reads CASSLDQKKSYGYTF. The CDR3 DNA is TGCGCCAGCAGCTTGGACCAGAAGAAGAGCTATGGCTACACCTTC.

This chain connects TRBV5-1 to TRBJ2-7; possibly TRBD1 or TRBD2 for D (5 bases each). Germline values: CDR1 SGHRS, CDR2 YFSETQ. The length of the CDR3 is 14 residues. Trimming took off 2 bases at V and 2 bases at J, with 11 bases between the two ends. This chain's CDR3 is CASSLIGTPYEQYF. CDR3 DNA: TGCGCCAGCAGCTTAATAGGGACCCCCTACGAGCAGTACTTC.

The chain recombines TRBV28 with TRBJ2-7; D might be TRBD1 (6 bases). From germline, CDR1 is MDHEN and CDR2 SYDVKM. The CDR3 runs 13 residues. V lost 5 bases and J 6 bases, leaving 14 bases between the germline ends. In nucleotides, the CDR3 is TGTGCCAGCAGTCCCGAAGGGGGTGCCGAGCAGTACTTC. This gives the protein CASSPEGGAEQYF.

This CDR3 reads CASEPGGEETQYF. CDR3 coding DNA: TGTGCCAGCGAACCTGGTGGGGAAGAGACCCAGTACTTC. The chain uses TRBV12-3 or TRBV12-4 and TRBJ2-5; D remains unclear. With 8 bases removed from V and 3 bases from J, the gap between germline ends came to 13 bases. The CDR3 spans 13 residues.

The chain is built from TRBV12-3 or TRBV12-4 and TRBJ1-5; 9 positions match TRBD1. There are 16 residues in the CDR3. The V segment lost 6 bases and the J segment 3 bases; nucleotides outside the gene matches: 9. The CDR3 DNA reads TGTGCCAGCAGCCGCGGAGGACAGGGGAACAATCAGCCCCAGCATTTT. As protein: CASSRGGQGNNQPQHF.

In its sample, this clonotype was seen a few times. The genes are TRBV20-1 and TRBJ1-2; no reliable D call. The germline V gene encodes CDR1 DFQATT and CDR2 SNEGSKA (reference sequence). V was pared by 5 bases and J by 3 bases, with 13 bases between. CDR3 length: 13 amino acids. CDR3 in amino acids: CSARVDRDYGYTF. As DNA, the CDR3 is TGCAGTGCTCGGGTCGATCGGGACTATGGCTACACCTTC.

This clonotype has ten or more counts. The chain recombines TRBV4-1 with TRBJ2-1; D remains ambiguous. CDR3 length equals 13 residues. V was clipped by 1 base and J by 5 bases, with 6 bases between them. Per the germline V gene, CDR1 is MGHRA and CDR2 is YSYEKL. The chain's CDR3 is CASSQVLDNEQFF. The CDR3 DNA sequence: TGCGCCAGCAGCCAAGTTTTAGACAATGAGCAGTTCTTC.

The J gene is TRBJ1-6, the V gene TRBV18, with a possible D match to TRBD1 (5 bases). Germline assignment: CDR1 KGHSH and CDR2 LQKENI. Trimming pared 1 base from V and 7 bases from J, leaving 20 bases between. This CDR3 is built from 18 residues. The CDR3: CASSPQGPLGTVNSPLHF. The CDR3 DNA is TGTGCCAGCTCACCACAGGGACCCTTGGGGACGGTGAATTCACCCCTCCACTTT.

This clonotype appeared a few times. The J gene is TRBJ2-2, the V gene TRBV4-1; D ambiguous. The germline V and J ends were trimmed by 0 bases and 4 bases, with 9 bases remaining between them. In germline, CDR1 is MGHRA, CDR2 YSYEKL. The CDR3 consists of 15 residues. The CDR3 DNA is TGCGCCAGCAGCCAAGAGGTGCTCGGCACCGGGGAGCTGTTTTTT. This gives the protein CASSQEVLGTGELFF.